A single sample gave rise to the 21 T cell receptor beta chains below, sequenced in a study of shared clonotypes between healthy human individuals. Assay used: immunoSEQ multiplex PCR; TCRdb lists only in-frame clones, some missing. The sample carries millions of clones, approximately 92% recorded once. What was sequenced was naive CD4+ T cells sorted from blood. Subset denoted: CD45RA+ positively selected. All receptors come from a man aged 18 to 30 in good health.

This chain links TRBV10-1 with TRBJ2-7; TRBD1 aligns across 7 bases. This CDR3 has 12 residues. Germline CDR1 is WNHNN and CDR2 is SYGVQD (reference sequence). The V gene end was trimmed by 2 bases and the J gene end by 9 bases; junction bases not matched to a gene: 4. The CDR3 reads CASSEARQGQYF. The CDR3, as DNA: TGCGCCAGCAGTGAGGCCCGACAGGGGCAGTACTTC.

The chain couples TRBV5-1 to TRBJ1-1; unclear D gene. Germline lookup yields CDR1 SGHRS and CDR2 YFSETQ. V lost 1 base to trimming and J lost 2 bases, with 12 bases between them. The CDR3 loop spans 15 amino acids. Here the CDR3 DNA reads TGCGCCAGCAGCTTGACCGGTGATCCTAACACTGAAGCTTTCTTT. Its protein product is CASSLTGDPNTEAFF.

The chain couples TRBV11-2 to TRBJ2-7; TRBD2 aligns across 11 bases. Trimming at V came to 5 bases and at J to 6 bases, leaving 3 bases not matched to a gene. The CDR3 runs 13 residues. Germline V gene lookup returns CDR1 SGHAT and CDR2 FQNNGV. The CDR3 DNA follows: TGTGCCAGCAGCCCTAGCGGGAGGCGCGAGCAGTACTTC. Encoded protein: CASSPSGRREQYF.

The CDR3: CASRVPFPGALPGVGTEAFF. Written as DNA, the CDR3 is TGTGCCAGTAGGGTCCCTTTCCCTGGGGCCTTACCGGGGGTGGGCACTGAAGCTTTCTTT. The V call is TRBV19, the J call TRBJ1-1; maybe TRBD1 (5 bases). The CDR3 sequence is 20 residues long. Trimming left V 6 bases short and J 4 bases short, with 33 bases between. Germline V gene data show CDR1 as LNHDA and CDR2 as SQIVND (reference sequence).

The CDR3 nucleotides are TGTGCCAGCAGTCCAAATCGGGTCGAGCAGTACTTC. This encodes CASSPNRVEQYF. The chain uses TRBV27 and TRBJ2-7; D uncertain. Germline V gene lookup returns CDR1 MNHEY and CDR2 SMNVEV (reference sequence). The CDR3 extends over 12 amino acids. Trimming left V 5 bases short and J 6 bases short, with 11 bases between.

The chain combines TRBV4-3 with TRBJ2-5; 10 bases are a match to TRBD2. This CDR3 has 20 amino acids. V shed 0 bases, J shed 4 bases, and the junction held 17 bases outside the gene matches. Per the germline V gene, CDR1 is LGHNA and CDR2 is YSLEER. The CDR3 bases are TGCGCCAGCAGCCAAGAGCCAAAAAGAAGTAGCGGGAGGCCCGCAGAGACCCAGTACTTC. Amino acids: CASSQEPKRSSGRPAETQYF.

The chain combines TRBV6-4 with TRBJ1-5; D ambiguous. The germline V gene encodes CDR1 MRHNA and CDR2 SNTAGT. The CDR3 runs to 14 residues. V was clipped by 4 bases and J by 4 bases, with 11 bases between them. In DNA form, the CDR3 reads TGTGCCAGCAGTGCCGAAGGCGGGAATCAGCCCCAGCATTTT. This codes for CASSAEGGNQPQHF.

The chain joins TRBV7-2 to TRBJ1-4; perhaps TRBD1 as D (6 bases). The CDR3 consists of 16 residues. Per the germline V gene, CDR1 is SGHTA and CDR2 is FQGNSA. Trimming took 2 bases from V and 0 from J, leaving 10 bases between them. The CDR3 spells CASSLMRGATNEKLFF. The CDR3 region has the DNA TGTGCCAGCAGCTTAATGAGGGGGGCAACTAATGAAAAACTGTTTTTT.

This clone was counted a single time. The rearrangement uses TRBV7-2 and TRBJ1-2; D remains ambiguous. CDR1 SGHTA and CDR2 FQGNSA come from the germline V gene. The CDR3 runs to 14 residues. V lost 5 bases, J lost 2 bases, and 12 bases lay in between. In DNA form, the CDR3 reads TGTGCCAGCAGCCCTCAGAAACTCAACTATGGCTACACCTTC. This encodes CASSPQKLNYGYTF.

With regard to this clone: Other DNA variants within this sample encode the same CDR3. The chain links TRBV5-1 to TRBJ2-7; maybe TRBD1 (6 bases). The germline V gene encodes CDR1 SGHRS and CDR2 YFSETQ. The CDR3 consists of 12 residues. V lost 7 bases and J 0 bases, leaving 8 bases between the germline ends. The CDR3 DNA follows: TGCGCCAGCCGGGACAACTCCTACGAGCAGTACTTC. This encodes CASRDNSYEQYF.

The V call is TRBV5-4, the J call TRBJ1-1; 7 bases agree with TRBD1. V shed 3 bases and J 2 bases; nucleotides not matched to a gene: 7. From germline, CDR1 is SGHNT and CDR2 YYREEE (reference sequence). The CDR3 is made up of 15 amino acids. CDR3 sequence: CASSSTGWYNTEAFF. For the CDR3, the DNA is TGTGCCAGCAGCTCGACAGGGTGGTATAACACTGAAGCTTTCTTT.

This chain connects TRBV5-1 to TRBJ2-7; perhaps TRBD1 as D (6 bases). In germline, CDR1 is SGHRS, CDR2 YFSETQ. V lost 4 bases and J 6 bases, leaving 17 bases between the germline ends. The CDR3 contains 14 residues. The CDR3 coding sequence is TGCGCCAGCAGCGACAGGACAGCCTCGGGCGAGCAGTACTTC. This gives the protein CASSDRTASGEQYF.

This clone was recorded once. The gene calls are TRBV18 and TRBJ1-2; D is uncertain. The germline V and J ends were trimmed by 1 base and 1 base, with 7 bases remaining between them. Germline lookup yields CDR1 KGHSH and CDR2 LQKENI. CDR3 length: 14 amino acids. CDR3 DNA sequence: TGTGCCAGCTCACCACGCGAGGGTAACTATGGCTACACCTTC. Translation: CASSPREGNYGYTF.

About this clone: Other DNA sequences of this sample code for an identical CDR3. The chain recombines TRBV5-1 with TRBJ2-3; 11 bases are a match to TRBD2. The CDR3 is 16 residues long. J was trimmed by 0 bases and V by 5 bases; bases with no gene match: 5. Germline V gene lookup returns CDR1 SGHRS and CDR2 YFSETQ. CDR3 amino acids: CASSLAGGPSTDTQYF. The CDR3 nucleotides are TGCGCCAGCAGTTTAGCGGGGGGGCCTAGCACAGATACGCAGTATTTT.

V usage is TRBV5-1 and J usage is TRBJ2-2, with D possibly being TRBD1 (6 bases). The V and J ends lost 6 bases and 0 bases respectively, with 12 bases between them. Germline values: CDR1 SGHRS, CDR2 YFSETQ. The length of the CDR3 is 15 residues. The CDR3 DNA is TGCGCCAGCACCCCACAGGGCCCGAACACCGGGGAGCTGTTTTTT. Residues: CASTPQGPNTGELFF.

The rearrangement uses TRBV10-2 and TRBJ1-1, with 11 bases identical to TRBD1. Germline-derived CDR1 and CDR2 are WSHSY and SAAADI. The CDR3 is made up of 15 amino acids. V was clipped by 7 bases and J by 0 bases; unmatched bases: 4. The CDR3 nucleotides are TGCGCCAGCACGGACAGGGGGCGTATGAACACTGAAGCTTTCTTT. This codes for CASTDRGRMNTEAFF.

A note on this clone: Additional DNA sequences in this sample encode the identical CDR3. This chain links TRBV6-5 with TRBJ2-5; D not certain. The CDR3 is 11 residues long. Germline assignment: CDR1 MNHEY and CDR2 SVGAGI. V shed 0 bases and J shed 5 bases, with 1 base lying between them. As DNA, the CDR3 is TGTGCCAGCAGTTACTCTGAGACCCAGTACTTC. Its translation: CASSYSETQYF.

The chain links TRBV18 to TRBJ1-5; no firm D call. This CDR3 is built from 13 residues. Trimming took 5 bases from V and 5 from J, leaving 10 bases between them. The germline V gene has CDR1 KGHSH and CDR2 LQKENI. The CDR3 DNA follows: TGTGCCAGCTCAGAAGGTTTAGATCAGCCCCAGCATTTT. Residues: CASSEGLDQPQHF.

The count of this clone is one. The rearrangement joins TRBV10-3 to TRBJ2-5; D unclear. This CDR3 has 15 amino acids. CDR1 is ENHRY and CDR2 is SYGVKD in the germline V gene. V was cut by 2 bases and J by 11 bases, with 21 bases left in between. The DNA of the CDR3 is TGTGCCATCAGTGAGGGTCTAACGCAACCGAGAGAGCAGTACTTC. Translated: CAISEGLTQPREQYF.

V usage is TRBV5-6 and J usage is TRBJ2-2, with D perhaps matching TRBD2 (5 bases). The CDR3 extends over 15 amino acids. The germline CDR1 and CDR2 sequences are SGHDT and YYEEEE. V shed 4 bases and J shed 3 bases, with 13 bases lying between them. CDR3 sequence reads: CASSQGLRDTGELFF. In DNA, the CDR3 is TGTGCCAGCAGCCAAGGCCTGAGGGACACCGGGGAGCTGTTTTTT.

The chain uses TRBV5-1 and TRBJ1-4, with D maybe TRBD1 (5 bases). The CDR3 is 13 amino acids. V gave up 4 bases and J gave up 6 bases, with 10 bases separating them. Germline V CDR1 and CDR2: SGHRS, YFSETQ. CDR3 nucleotide sequence: TGCGCCAGCAGCCCCCAGGGATATGAAAAACTGTTTTTT. Translation: CASSPQGYEKLFF.